The rows below give T cell receptor beta chains drawn from one sample of a study of human T cells and chemical hapten exposure. TCRdb itself ran the RACE reads through MiXCR, one entry per CDR3 protein. The sample has 300,000 to 400,000 distinct CDR3 sequences; approximately 5.1% are singletons. The material was whole blood, obtained in connection with sensitization to the hapten diphenylcyclopropenone (DPC). The receptors were sampled from a woman in her fifties or sixties with alopecia areata. Some clones in this sample may be carry-over from other donors' samples. CDR3s include the opening cysteine and the closing phenylalanine or tryptophan. A D gene is named only where the DNA matches it firmly. The size of a clone is reported for some rows only, either as once, few or many, or as a class for expanded clones.

j_call	v_call	d_call	clone_size	cdr3_aa	cdr3_nt
TRBJ1-5	TRBV6-2/TRBV6-3	-	many	CASSYSPWDGYSNQPQHF	TGTGCCAGCAGTTATTCTCCTTGGGACGGCTATAGCAATCAGCCCCAGCATTTT
TRBJ2-7	TRBV15	-	many	CATSRDLDRISYEQYF	TGTGCCACCAGCAGAGACCTCGACAGGATCTCCTACGAGCAGTACTTC
TRBJ1-1	TRBV30	-	-	CAWRADSYTEAFF	TGTGCCTGGAGGGCCGACTCTTACACTGAAGCTTTCTTT
TRBJ1-1	TRBV30	-	-	CAWSPFYTEAFF	TGTGCCTGGAGCCCCTTTTACACTGAAGCTTTCTTT
TRBJ1-2	TRBV7-2	-	-	CASSLSMAKTF	TGTGCCAGCAGCTTAAGTATGGCTAAAACCTTC
TRBJ1-3	TRBV14	TRBD1	-	CASSPRTGKAGNTIYF	TGTGCCAGCAGCCCGAGGACAGGCAAGGCTGGAAACACCATATATTTT
TRBJ1-5	TRBV6-6	-	few	CATQTDSLRGNQPQHF	TGTGCCACACAGACAGATAGTTTGCGGGGCAATCAGCCCCAGCATTTT
TRBJ1-1	TRBV7-9	TRBD1	few	CASSSKPGQGFSEAFF	TGTGCCAGCAGCTCCAAACCGGGACAGGGATTTAGTGAAGCTTTCTTT
TRBJ2-3	TRBV7-9	-	many	CASSSRSESAQYF	TGTGCCAGCAGCTCCCGGAGCGAGTCGGCGCAGTATTTT
TRBJ1-2	TRBV29-1	TRBD1	many	CSVPGQGLYGYTF	TGCAGCGTCCCGGGACAGGGACTCTATGGCTACACCTTC
TRBJ1-1	TRBV20-1	-	many	CSARRNTEAFF	TGCAGTGCTAGACGGAACACTGAAGCTTTCTTT
TRBJ1-6	TRBV7-2	-	many	CASSLTDYNSPLHF	TGTGCCAGCAGCTTGACAGACTATAATTCACCCCTCCACTTT
TRBJ2-7	TRBV5-6	-	few	CASSHGRSYEQYF	TGTGCCAGCAGCCACGGACGCTCCTACGAGCAGTACTTC
TRBJ2-7	TRBV11-1	-	many	CASSLDRAGPLREQYF	TGTGCCAGCAGCTTAGACAGGGCTGGACCGCTGCGGGAGCAGTACTTC
TRBJ1-2	TRBV28	-	many	CASSLSRVNYGYTF	TGTGCCAGCAGTTTATCCAGGGTTAACTATGGCTACACCTTC
TRBJ1-5	TRBV12-5	-	-	CASGPSEQGASPQHF	TGTGCTAGTGGTCCCTCCGAGCAGGGCGCATCGCCCCAGCATTTT
TRBJ1-1	TRBV6-2/TRBV6-3	-	-	CASSYAREAFF	TGTGCCAGCAGTTACGCCAGGGAAGCTTTCTTT
TRBJ2-3	TRBV24-1	-	few	CATSDSLDTQYF	TGTGCCACCAGTGATTCATTGGATACGCAGTATTTT
TRBJ2-7	TRBV4-1	-	few	CASSQGQPGGEQYF	TGCGCCAGCAGCCAAGGGCAGCCTGGGGGCGAGCAGTACTTC
TRBJ2-5	TRBV29-1	-	few	CSVVERTYPFETQYF	TGCAGCGTTGTGGAAAGGACATATCCCTTCGAGACCCAGTACTTC
TRBJ2-3	TRBV5-4	TRBD2	-	CASTREPTDTQYF	TGTGCCAGCACGCGGGAGCCAACAGATACGCAGTATTTT
TRBJ1-1	TRBV12-3/TRBV12-4	-	few	CASTGVDGEAFF	TGTGCCAGCACAGGGGTGGACGGAGAAGCTTTCTTT
TRBJ2-1	TRBV5-6	TRBD1	-	CASSSGTGGYEQFF	TGTGCCAGCTCTTCCGGGACAGGGGGCTATGAGCAGTTCTTC
TRBJ1-3	TRBV2	-	many	CASSEGRDSGNTIYF	TGTGCCAGCAGTGAAGGCAGGGATTCTGGAAACACCATATATTTT
TRBJ2-7	TRBV6-2/TRBV6-3	TRBD1	many	CASSSLGQGIHEQYF	TGTGCCAGCAGTTCCCTGGGACAGGGGATCCACGAGCAGTACTTC
TRBJ2-3	TRBV28	TRBD2	-	CASSTTSGLGTDTQYF	TGTGCCAGCAGTACGACTAGCGGACTTGGCACAGATACGCAGTATTTT
TRBJ1-5	TRBV6-2/TRBV6-3	-	many	CASSYSGTQQPQHF	TGTGCCAGCAGTTACTCGGGGACACAGCAGCCCCAGCATTTT
TRBJ2-5	TRBV29-1	TRBD1	few	CSVEDGQGETQYF	TGCAGCGTTGAAGATGGACAGGGAGAGACCCAGTACTTC
TRBJ1-5	TRBV12-3/TRBV12-4	-	few	CASRPGTDNQPQHF	TGTGCCAGCAGACCCGGGACGGACAATCAGCCCCAGCATTTT
TRBJ1-1	TRBV29-1	-	few	CSVEVKYTEAFF	TGCAGCGTGGAAGTTAAGTACACTGAAGCTTTCTTT
TRBJ2-7	TRBV29-1	-	-	CSVSRDYEQYF	TGCAGCGTTTCCAGGGACTACGAGCAGTACTTC
TRBJ2-2	TRBV3-1	-	few	CASHQGSGELFF	TGTGCCAGCCACCAGGGTTCCGGGGAGCTGTTTTTT
TRBJ2-6	TRBV6-2/TRBV6-3	-	few	CASSYSGGSNVLTF	TGTGCCAGCAGTTACTCTGGAGGTTCCAACGTCCTGACTTTC
TRBJ2-7	TRBV5-5	-	many	CASSLFGPSSYEQYF	TGTGCCAGCAGCTTGTTCGGGCCTAGCTCCTACGAGCAGTACTTC
TRBJ2-5	TRBV28	TRBD1	many	CASNPGGPETQYF	TGTGCCAGCAACCCAGGGGGTCCGGAGACCCAGTACTTC
TRBJ2-1	TRBV28	-	-	CASTLLGSYNEQFF	TGTGCCAGCACCCTTTTGGGCTCCTACAATGAGCAGTTCTTC
TRBJ1-1	TRBV6-5	-	-	CASSYAERTEAFF	TGTGCCAGCAGTTACGCGGAAAGGACTGAAGCTTTCTTT
TRBJ1-5	TRBV28	TRBD1	few	CASSPQGVQPQHF	TGTGCCAGCAGCCCACAGGGGGTTCAGCCCCAGCATTTT
TRBJ2-5	TRBV5-5	-	-	CASSLSGYETQYF	TGTGCCAGCAGCTTGTCGGGATATGAGACCCAGTACTTC
TRBJ2-1	TRBV4-1	-	many	CASSQEMDEQFF	TGCGCCAGCAGCCAGGAAATGGATGAGCAGTTCTTC
TRBJ1-2	TRBV6-6	TRBD1	many	CASSPTVPGQGHGYTF	TGTGCCAGCAGCCCCACCGTCCCGGGACAGGGGCATGGCTACACCTTC
TRBJ1-2	TRBV6-5	-	few	CASSSLQLKLYGYTF	TGTGCCAGCAGTTCCCTACAGTTGAAGCTCTATGGCTACACCTTC
TRBJ2-2	TRBV12-3/TRBV12-4	-	-	CASSSGPMGTGELFF	TGTGCCAGCAGTTCCGGGCCAATGGGGACCGGGGAGCTGTTTTTT
TRBJ2-1	TRBV14	-	many	CASSHSEGPNEQFF	TGTGCCAGCAGCCATTCGGAGGGTCCCAATGAGCAGTTCTTC
TRBJ2-6	TRBV12-3/TRBV12-4	-	many	CASSPPVGHPGANVLTF	TGTGCCAGCAGTCCCCCGGTGGGACACCCCGGGGCCAACGTCCTGACTTTC
TRBJ2-2	TRBV2	-	many	CASSRNSLNTGELFF	TGTGCCAGCAGTCGGAACTCGCTGAACACCGGGGAGCTGTTTTTT
TRBJ2-7	TRBV5-4	-	many	CASSLVGGSSYEQYF	TGTGCCAGCAGCTTGGTGGGGGGAAGCTCCTACGAGCAGTACTTC
TRBJ2-5	TRBV5-1	TRBD2	many	CASSLVAGGAQETQYF	TGCGCCAGCAGCTTGGTTGCGGGGGGTGCACAAGAGACCCAGTACTTC
TRBJ1-1	TRBV19	-	few	CASSIAGVTEAFF	TGTGCCAGTAGCATCGCGGGGGTTACTGAAGCTTTCTTT
TRBJ1-1	TRBV2	-	many	CASLGDGLGTEAFF	TGTGCCAGCCTCGGGGATGGTTTGGGGACTGAAGCTTTCTTT
TRBJ2-3	TRBV18	-	many	CASPRGSTDTQYF	TGTGCCAGCCCACGGGGGTCGACAGATACGCAGTATTTT
TRBJ1-4	TRBV7-9	TRBD1	-	CASSSPRGLREKLFF	TGTGCCAGCAGCTCCCCCAGGGGGCTGCGGGAAAAACTGTTTTTT
TRBJ1-5	TRBV4-1	TRBD1	-	CASSPLIPGQGTFSNQPQHF	TGCGCCAGCAGCCCCCTAATACCAGGACAGGGGACATTCAGCAATCAGCCCCAGCATTTT
TRBJ2-7	TRBV10-3	-	many	CATRQGSEQYF	TGTGCCACAAGGCAGGGGAGCGAGCAGTACTTC
TRBJ1-5	TRBV29-1	TRBD1	few	CSVKTGGSGNQPQHF	TGCAGCGTAAAGACAGGGGGCTCAGGCAATCAGCCCCAGCATTTT
TRBJ2-7	TRBV12-3/TRBV12-4	TRBD2	many	CASSLAGTSGEQYF	TGTGCCAGCAGTTTAGCCGGGACTAGTGGCGAGCAGTACTTC